This T cell receptor (beta chain) was observed in a study of T cell changes during pregnancy in multiple sclerosis. The CDR3 runs 13 residues. Germline CDR1 GTSNPN, CDR2 SVGIG (reference sequence). The ends were cut back, 3 bases at V and 1 base at J, with 9 bases in the middle. The table came from immunoSEQ multiplex PCR; TCRdb's copy has only in-frame clones and leaves some out. The sample has about 62,000 clones, approximately 95% seen once. The chain has TRBV30 and TRBJ1-1; no firm D call. The origin of this receptor is a female donor with multiple sclerosis, enrolled in a pregnancy study. The sample consisted of CD8+ T cells from peripheral blood mononuclear cells, taken in the second trimester of pregnancy. This CDR3 is CAWSLAGNTEAFF. The CDR3 DNA reads as TGTGCCTGGAGCCTGGCAGGGAACACTGAAGCTTTCTTT.